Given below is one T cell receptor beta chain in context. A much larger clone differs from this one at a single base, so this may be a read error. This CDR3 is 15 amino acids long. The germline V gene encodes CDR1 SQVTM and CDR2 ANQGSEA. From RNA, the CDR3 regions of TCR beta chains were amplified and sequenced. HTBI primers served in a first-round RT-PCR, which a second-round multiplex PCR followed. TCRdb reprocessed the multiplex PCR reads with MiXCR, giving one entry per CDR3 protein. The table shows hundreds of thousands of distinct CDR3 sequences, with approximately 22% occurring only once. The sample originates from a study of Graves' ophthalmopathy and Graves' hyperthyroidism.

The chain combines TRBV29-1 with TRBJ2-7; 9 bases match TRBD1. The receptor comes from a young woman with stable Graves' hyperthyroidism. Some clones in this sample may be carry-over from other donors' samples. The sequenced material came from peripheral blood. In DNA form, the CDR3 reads TGCAGCGTTGATATGGGACAGGGAAATAGCTACGAGCAGCACTTC. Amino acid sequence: CSVDMGQGNSYEQHF.